These T cell receptor beta chains were read from a single sample in a study of shared clonotypes between healthy human individuals. Measured with immunoSEQ multiplex PCR; TCRdb has only the in-frame clones, and not every one. The profile shows more than 90,000 clones, roughly two thirds of them singletons. The sequencing input was memory CD8+ T cells sorted from blood. Source of these receptors: a man aged 30 to 39 in good health. Each CDR3 is given with its conserved first and last residue. The D gene is left open where the match is weak. A clone size is listed for some rows: how often the clone was seen (once, few, many), or a class if it is expanded.

few,-,TRBJ2-7,TRBV4-3,TGCGCCAGCAGCCAAGATGTGGGGGCCTACGAGCAGTACTTC,CASSQDVGAYEQYF
-,-,TRBJ2-7,TRBV9,TGTGCCAGCAGCGTAGAAGGAACACAAGAGCAGTACTTC,CASSVEGTQEQYF
once,-,TRBJ2-7,TRBV7-8,TGTGCCAGCAGCCCTTGGACGGTCTCCTACGAGCAGTACTTC,CASSPWTVSYEQYF
-,-,TRBJ1-4,TRBV11-2,TGTGCCAGCAGCTCCGCCGGGACAAACGAAGAAAAACTGTTTTTT,CASSSAGTNEEKLFF
-,-,TRBJ2-7,TRBV6-5,TGTGCCAGCAGTTACTCGAGGCGAGGAAGCTCCTACGAGCAGTACTTC,CASSYSRRGSSYEQYF
-,TRBD1,TRBJ2-5,TRBV7-9,TGTGCCAGCAGTCAGGGGGTACGAGAGACCCAGTACTTC,CASSQGVRETQYF
-,-,TRBJ1-5,TRBV5-8,TGTGCCAGCAGTGAAGGTGAGGGCAATCAGCCCCAGCATTTT,CASSEGEGNQPQHF
-,-,TRBJ1-4,TRBV28,TGTGCCAGCAGTTTCTTTGAAAAACTGTTTTTT,CASSFFEKLFF
many,-,TRBJ2-3,TRBV6-4,TGTGCCAGCAGTGACGGAGCGGGTAGCACAGATACGCAGTATTTT,CASSDGAGSTDTQYF
few,TRBD2,TRBJ2-5,TRBV11-2,TGTGCCAGCAGCTCCGGACTAGCGGGAGAAGAGACCCAGTACTTC,CASSSGLAGEETQYF
-,TRBD1,TRBJ2-7,TRBV6-5,TGTGCCAGCAGTTACTCAGGGACAGGGCTATCCTACGAGCAGTACTTC,CASSYSGTGLSYEQYF
-,-,TRBJ2-2,TRBV7-7,TGTGCCAGCAGCCCACTAGAGGCCGGGGAGCTGTTTTTT,CASSPLEAGELFF
-,TRBD1,TRBJ2-7,TRBV27,TGTGCCAGCAGTTACGGGACAGGAGCCTACGAGCAGTACTTC,CASSYGTGAYEQYF
-,-,TRBJ2-7,TRBV6-6,TGTGCCAGCAGTTTCGGGACGGACTTCTACGAGCAGTACTTC,CASSFGTDFYEQYF
-,TRBD1,TRBJ2-2,TRBV7-9,TGTGCCAGCACCAGACAGGGGGCCCCCGGGGAGCTGTTTTTT,CASTRQGAPGELFF
-,TRBD2,TRBJ2-1,TRBV11-2,TGTGCCAGCAGCTTTGGGACTAGCGGGAGTTATGAGCAGTTCTTC,CASSFGTSGSYEQFF
-,TRBD2,TRBJ2-1,TRBV9,TGTGCCAGCAGCGTTTTTGGGGGAGGGTCGCGGTCGGGGGACAATGAGCAGTTCTTC,CASSVFGGGSRSGDNEQFF
-,TRBD1,TRBJ2-7,TRBV5-1,TGCGCCAGCAGCCTGGGGACAGACTCCTACGAGCAGTACTTC,CASSLGTDSYEQYF
-,TRBD2,TRBJ2-7,TRBV18,TGTGCCAGCTCACCGATAGGGCTAGCGGGATCCTACGAGCAGTACTTC,CASSPIGLAGSYEQYF
-,-,TRBJ2-1,TRBV4-2,TGTGCCAGCAGCCTTCGCCTATCTTCGGATGAGCAGTTCTTC,CASSLRLSSDEQFF
-,-,TRBJ1-2,TRBV14,TGTGCCAGCAGCTCTGGAAAGACCTATGGCTACACCTTC,CASSSGKTYGYTF
-,-,TRBJ2-5,TRBV6-1,TGTGCCAGCAGTGAAGCTGGGGGCCAAGAGACCCAGTACTTC,CASSEAGGQETQYF
few,-,TRBJ2-7,TRBV28,TGTGCCAGCAGGCCCAGGTCCTACGAGCAGTACTTC,CASRPRSYEQYF
-,TRBD2,TRBJ2-1,TRBV11-2,TGTGCCAGCAGCTATACAAAGCCGGGACTAGCGGGAGTCAATGAGCAGTTCTTC,CASSYTKPGLAGVNEQFF
-,-,TRBJ2-3,TRBV7-9,TGTGCCAGCAGGGACAGTTTTTCCACCGCTGCGCAGTATTTT,CASRDSFSTAAQYF
-,-,TRBJ1-1,TRBV5-1,TGCGCCAGCAGCCCCGCGGGGATGAACACTGAAGCTTTCTTT,CASSPAGMNTEAFF
-,-,TRBJ2-2,TRBV6-5,TGTGCCAGCAGTCCGAGGGTTTACACCGGGGAGCTGTTTTTT,CASSPRVYTGELFF
-,TRBD2,TRBJ2-3,TRBV27,TGTGCCAGCAGTTTTCGGACTAGCGGGAGCTCAGATACGCAGTATTTT,CASSFRTSGSSDTQYF
many,TRBD1,TRBJ1-4,TRBV5-4,TGTGCCAGCAGCGGGGGACAGGGAACTAATGAAAAACTGTTTTTT,CASSGGQGTNEKLFF
-,-,TRBJ2-7,TRBV29-1,TGCAGCGTTCGACTCCAGGGCTACGAGCAGTACTTC,CSVRLQGYEQYF
-,TRBD2,TRBJ2-3,TRBV4-3,TGCGCCAGCAGCCGCCTGGGGTTAACTAGCGGTACCAACACAGATACGCAGTATTTT,CASSRLGLTSGTNTDTQYF
-,-,TRBJ1-1,TRBV28,TGTGCCAGCAATCGGGACGGCTGGGACACTGAAGCTTTCTTT,CASNRDGWDTEAFF
once,-,TRBJ2-2,TRBV9,TGTGCCAGCAGCCTTCCCAACACCGGGGAGCTGTTTTTT,CASSLPNTGELFF
few,-,TRBJ1-1,TRBV27,TGTGCCAGCAGCTCTATTAACACTGAAGCTTTCTTT,CASSSINTEAFF
-,-,TRBJ1-3,TRBV5-6,TGTGCCAGCAGCTTTAGAGGCACAGGATTTTCTGGAAACACCATATATTTT,CASSFRGTGFSGNTIYF
few,-,TRBJ2-2,TRBV11-3,TGTGCCAGCAGCCCATACACCGGGGAGCTGTTTTTT,CASSPYTGELFF
-,TRBD2,TRBJ2-1,TRBV5-1,TGCGCCAGCAGCTTGGGACTAGCGGGGGACAAAGGTGAGCAGTTCTTC,CASSLGLAGDKGEQFF
many,TRBD2,TRBJ2-5,TRBV9,TGTGCCAGCAGCCCCAGGTTTGGGGGAGGGCCAGAGACCCAGTACTTC,CASSPRFGGGPETQYF
-,-,TRBJ2-7,TRBV29-1,TGCAGCGTTGAGGGCTGGGGTGAGGACGACGAGCAGTACTTC,CSVEGWGEDDEQYF
-,-,TRBJ2-7,TRBV28,TGTGCCAGCAGTTCCAGGACACGAACTTCCTACGAGCAGTACTTC,CASSSRTRTSYEQYF
many,-,TRBJ2-6,TRBV6-4,TGTGCCAGCAGTGACTCAACTGGGGCCAACGTCCTGACTTTC,CASSDSTGANVLTF
once,-,TRBJ1-1,TRBV7-9,TGTGCCAGCAGCTCAGGCAGGGGCACTGAAGCTTTCTTT,CASSSGRGTEAFF
-,-,TRBJ1-3,TRBV28,TGTGCCAGCAGGCTACACGGCTCTGGAAACACCATATATTTT,CASRLHGSGNTIYF
-,TRBD2,TRBJ2-7,TRBV9,TGTGCCAGCAGCGTAGGTCGGCTAGCGGGCTACGAGCAGTACTTC,CASSVGRLAGYEQYF
few,-,TRBJ2-7,TRBV28,TGTGCCACCAGGACAGACTCCTACGAGCAGTACTTC,CATRTDSYEQYF
-,-,TRBJ2-6,TRBV27,TGTGCTACCAACCCTCGGGGGGCCGGGGCCAACGTCCTGACTTTC,CATNPRGAGANVLTF
-,-,TRBJ2-5,TRBV5-6,TGTGCCAGCAGCGGCGGGGCTCAGGGGATACAAGAGACCCAGTACTTC,CASSGGAQGIQETQYF
-,-,TRBJ2-1,TRBV18,TGTGCCAGCTCACCACCTACTACCGGCTATGAGCAGTTCTTC,CASSPPTTGYEQFF
-,-,TRBJ2-1,TRBV7-3,TGTGCCAGCAGCTCCCCCGAGCGGGTGTCCTACAATGAGCAGTTCTTC,CASSSPERVSYNEQFF
medium-sized,-,TRBJ2-2,TRBV5-1,TGCGCCAGCAGCTTGTCTTTTCCGGACACCGGGGAGCTGTTTTTT,CASSLSFPDTGELFF
-,-,TRBJ1-1,TRBV7-2,TGTGCCAGCAGCCCCGGGCTGAACACTGAAGCTTTCTTT,CASSPGLNTEAFF
once,-,TRBJ2-7,TRBV19,TGTGCCAGTAGTACCCAGGGCTGGGGCGAGCAGTACTTC,CASSTQGWGEQYF
few,-,TRBJ2-1,TRBV2,TGTGCCACCTATCGGAGGCAGGGTGGCTACAATGAGCAGTTCTTC,CATYRRQGGYNEQFF
once,-,TRBJ2-7,TRBV7-6,TGTGCCAGCAGCTTAACAAGGGGAGGAAGGGATCAGCAGTACTTC,CASSLTRGGRDQQYF
-,-,TRBJ2-7,TRBV7-8,TGTGCCAGCAGCTTATCCTGGGCTAGGTCCTACGAGCAGTACTTC,CASSLSWARSYEQYF
-,-,TRBJ2-7,TRBV9,TGTGCCAGCAGCCCCCCACGCTCCTACGAGCAGTACTTC,CASSPPRSYEQYF
once,-,TRBJ1-3,TRBV2,TGTGCCAGCAGTGAACGACGGGGGGTCAGAAACACCATATATTTT,CASSERRGVRNTIYF
-,-,TRBJ2-3,TRBV2,TGTGCCAGCAGTGGAGAGCGCGTTCGTACGCAGTATTTT,CASSGERVRTQYF
-,TRBD2,TRBJ2-7,TRBV5-6,TGTGCCAGCAGCTCACCGGGACTAGCTTCCGACGAGCAGTACTTC,CASSSPGLASDEQYF
-,-,TRBJ2-5,TRBV7-8,TGTGCCAGCAGCCCGACGGTAGGGATCGAGACCCAGTACTTC,CASSPTVGIETQYF